Listed here are 7 T cell receptor beta chains from one sample, sequenced in a study of blood T cell repertoires in COVID-19. Profiling relied on immunoSEQ multiplex PCR, and the TCRdb table lists in-frame clones only, not all of them. This sample has fewer than 70,000 clones, with approximately 85% found just once. The material sequenced was peripheral blood. The receptors were gathered from a man older than 75 with acute or convalescent COVID-19.

This sequence joins TRBV7-2 and TRBJ1-2; possible D gene TRBD1, 5 bases. Germline CDR1 is SGHTA and CDR2 is FQGNSA. Trimming shortened V by 2 bases and J by 8 bases, and 12 bases separated the two germline ends. CDR3 length: 13 residues. Here the CDR3 DNA reads TGTGCCAGCAGCTTACTCAGGGTGGGCGGCTACACCTTC. Amino acids: CASSLLRVGGYTF.

V gene TRBV2 combines with J gene TRBJ1-1; 7 nucleotides agree with TRBD1. The germline V gene encodes CDR1 SNHLY and CDR2 FYNNEI. CDR3 size: 15 residues. V lost 6 bases, J lost 6 bases, and 13 bases stayed unmatched. In DNA form, the CDR3 reads TGTGCCAGCAGGAATACAGGGGCTTCCCTACCTGAAGCTTTCTTT. Translating it yields CASRNTGASLPEAFF.

V usage is TRBV5-4 and J usage is TRBJ2-1; D remains ambiguous. The V and J ends lost 2 bases and 8 bases respectively, with 11 bases between them. CDR1 is SGHNT and CDR2 is YYREEE in the germline V gene (reference sequence). This CDR3 is 13 amino acids long. The CDR3 DNA follows: TGTGCCAGCAGCTTTCCAGGTTCGGATGAGCAGTTCTTC. It translates to CASSFPGSDEQFF.

The chain links TRBV14 to TRBJ1-2, with D perhaps TRBD1 (5 bases). The V and J ends lost 2 bases and 4 bases respectively, with 11 bases between them. The CDR3 contains 14 residues. The germline gives CDR1 SGHDN, CDR2 FVKESK. In DNA form, the CDR3 reads TGTGCCAGCAGCCAACGCACAGGCTCCTATGGCTACACCTTC. It translates to CASSQRTGSYGYTF.

This sequence joins TRBV21-1 and TRBJ2-3; TRBD1 was called by the table and not checked on the DNA. TRBV21-1 is classified as a pseudogene. CDR3 length: 15 amino acids. The CDR3, as DNA: TGTGCCAGCAGCAAGGGACAGGGGGTATCAGATACGCAGTATTTT. It encodes CASSKGQGVSDTQYF.

The chain links TRBV5-1 to TRBJ2-6; D gene unclear. V shed 2 bases and J shed 0 bases, with 9 bases lying between them. This CDR3 spans 16 amino acids. CDR1 is SGHRS and CDR2 is YFSETQ in the germline V gene. Here the CDR3 reads CASSLFPGSGANVLTF. The CDR3 DNA sequence: TGCGCCAGCAGCTTATTCCCGGGCTCTGGGGCCAACGTCCTGACTTTC.

V is TRBV15 and J is TRBJ2-5; tentatively, D is TRBD2 (6 bases). CDR1 is LNHNV and CDR2 is YYDKDF in the germline V gene (reference sequence). V was trimmed by 6 bases and J by 2 bases, leaving 13 bases between them. The CDR3 contains 14 residues. The CDR3 DNA sequence: TGTGCCACCAGTCCTCGACTAGGGCAAGAGACCCAGTACTTC. This translates into CATSPRLGQETQYF.